This T cell receptor beta chain was profiled in a study of T cell responses to AZD1222 COVID-19 vaccine. Measured with immunoSEQ multiplex PCR; TCRdb has only the in-frame clones, and not every one. This sample has about 130,000 clones, with around 91% found just once. The ends were cut back, 4 bases at V and 2 bases at J, with 14 bases in the middle. The CDR3 is 16 residues long. Germline loops: CDR1 MNHEY, CDR2 SMNVEV (reference sequence). The source of this sequence is an adult in good health. The sample was peripheral blood, taken on day 0 of MenACWY control vaccination. The chain couples TRBV27 to TRBJ2-2; D perhaps matches TRBD2 (5 bases). The CDR3 sequence is CASSSPLRANTGELFF. In DNA, the CDR3 is TGTGCCAGCAGTTCCCCCTTGCGGGCAAACACCGGGGAGCTGTTTTTT.